A selection of T cell receptor beta chains follows, all from one sample in a study of shared clonotypes between healthy human individuals. Assay: immunoSEQ multiplex PCR; the TCRdb copy retains only in-frame clones and omits some. The top ten hold about 0.32% of the sample, which has about 380,000 clones, approximately 96% seen once. The specimen was memory CD8+ T cells sorted from blood. The receptors derive from a man between 25 and 39 years old in good health. CDR3s include the opening cysteine and the closing phenylalanine or tryptophan. Fields, in order: D gene, V gene, CDR3 protein. A D gene is named only where the DNA matches it firmly.

D gene: .
V gene: TRBV10-3
CDR3 protein: CAISGWSGNEQFF

D gene: TRBD1
V gene: TRBV5-4
CDR3 protein: CASSLQGGNTEAFF

D gene: TRBD1
V gene: TRBV28
CDR3 protein: CASSLSGQGSSYEQYF

D gene: TRBD2
V gene: TRBV30
CDR3 protein: CAWRYLGLAGEIYEQYF

D gene: .
V gene: TRBV7-9
CDR3 protein: CASSSRTSNYGYTF

D gene: TRBD2
V gene: TRBV29-1
CDR3 protein: CSALQGLALNEQFF

D gene: .
V gene: TRBV5-1
CDR3 protein: CASSFGPLNEQFF

D gene: TRBD2
V gene: TRBV4-2
CDR3 protein: CASSQENSASGRVAGELFF

D gene: TRBD1
V gene: TRBV6-5
CDR3 protein: CASSYSGQGSYTF

D gene: TRBD2
V gene: TRBV27
CDR3 protein: CASSLYGRADEQYF

D gene: TRBD2
V gene: TRBV27
CDR3 protein: CASSSTGLARFSSYNEQFF

D gene: TRBD1
V gene: TRBV7-8
CDR3 protein: CASSDKRTGVKTQYF

D gene: .
V gene: TRBV5-1
CDR3 protein: CASSSEGFYEQYF

D gene: .
V gene: TRBV4-2
CDR3 protein: CASSQDGGSTDTQYF

D gene: TRBD2
V gene: TRBV29-1
CDR3 protein: CSVVSGGVDEQYF

D gene: .
V gene: TRBV23-1
CDR3 protein: CASSQYEKSMGKNIQYF

D gene: TRBD2
V gene: TRBV9
CDR3 protein: CASSGTSGSGYNEQFF

D gene: .
V gene: TRBV5-1
CDR3 protein: CASSLFATGELFF

D gene: .
V gene: TRBV28
CDR3 protein: CASSLALKNNEQFF

D gene: TRBD2
V gene: TRBV2
CDR3 protein: CASNRLAGGPYTQYF

D gene: TRBD1
V gene: TRBV5-6
CDR3 protein: CASSLSGGSNQPQHF

D gene: TRBD1
V gene: TRBV25-1
CDR3 protein: CASSRAGTGFGEQFF

D gene: .
V gene: TRBV28
CDR3 protein: CASRAGNTEAFF

D gene: TRBD2
V gene: TRBV28
CDR3 protein: CASNAGGPNTGELFF

D gene: .
V gene: TRBV7-9
CDR3 protein: CASSPIDTGETYEQYF

D gene: TRBD1
V gene: TRBV18
CDR3 protein: CASSPTGVYYGYTF

D gene: .
V gene: TRBV6-6
CDR3 protein: CASSYLLETQYF

D gene: TRBD1
V gene: TRBV5-1
CDR3 protein: CASSTSTGTGAYGYTF